The 23 T cell receptor beta chains reported below all come from one sample, sequenced in a study of blood T cell repertoires in COVID-19. Produced via immunoSEQ multiplex PCR; TCRdb's table is partial and in-frame only. The sample lists some 65,000 clones, less than 95% occurring once. Sequencing was done on a sample of peripheral blood. All receptors come from a man over 45 with COVID-19, enrolled during active disease.

The V and J genes are TRBV30 and TRBJ1-6; 7 positions match TRBD1. V lost 2 bases and J lost 7; bases outside the gene matches: 11. Germline assignment: CDR1 GTSNPN and CDR2 SVGIG (reference sequence). There are 16 residues in the CDR3. CDR3 sequence (DNA): TGTGCCTGGAGTTCGGTGGGCAGGGGGTCAAATTCACCCCTCCACTTT. It codes for CAWSSVGRGSNSPLHF.

CDR3 in DNA: TGTGCCAGCAGTTTATCGAAAGCGGGGAGCTCCTACAATGAGCAGTTCTTC. Amino acids: CASSLSKAGSSYNEQFF. The V gene is TRBV27, the J gene TRBJ2-1; 7 bases line up with TRBD2. J was trimmed by 0 bases and V by 0 bases; bases with no gene match: 5. CDR1 MNHEY and CDR2 SMNVEV come from the germline V gene (reference sequence). The CDR3 spans 17 residues.

The chain employs TRBV2 and TRBJ1-1, with TRBD1 identical over 8 bases. CDR1 SNHLY and CDR2 FYNNEI come from the germline V gene. This CDR3 region has 15 residues. The junction had 15 bases not matched to a gene; V was cut back by 7 bases and J by 8 bases. The CDR3 protein is CASKALGQGLSEAFF. The CDR3 DNA follows: TGTGCCAGCAAGGCCTTAGGACAGGGACTTTCCGAAGCTTTCTTT.

The rearrangement uses TRBV11-1 and TRBJ2-7, with TRBD2 matching over 15 bases. This CDR3 spans 16 amino acids. The junction had 6 bases not matched to a gene; V was cut back by 5 bases and J by 4 bases. Germline V gene sequence: CDR1 SGHAT, CDR2 FQDESV (reference sequence). CDR3 amino acids: CASSPRTSGRVYEQYF. The CDR3 coding sequence is TGTGCCAGCAGCCCCCGGACTAGCGGGAGGGTATACGAGCAGTACTTC.

This clone was observed a single time. CDR3 region: CASSSWGHTGGEQYF. In DNA form, the CDR3 reads TGTGCCAGCAGCTCATGGGGACACACAGGGGGCGAGCAGTACTTC. The chain employs TRBV5-4 and TRBJ2-7; 8 nucleotides line up with TRBD1. This CDR3 is built from 15 residues. V trimming: 3 bases; J trimming: 6 bases; junction bases outside the gene matches: 11. The germline gives CDR1 SGHNT, CDR2 YYREEE (reference sequence).

The chain combines TRBV6-1 with TRBJ2-1; maybe TRBD2 (5 bases). V lost 3 bases and J 0 bases, leaving 9 bases between the germline ends. This CDR3 has 15 amino acids. Germline-derived CDR1 and CDR2 are MNHNS and SASEGT. In nucleotides, the CDR3 is TGTGCCAGCAGTGACGGACTTGGCTCCTACAATGAGCAGTTCTTC. It is translated as CASSDGLGSYNEQFF.

The rearrangement links TRBV19 to TRBJ2-7, with D possibly TRBD2 on 5 matching bases. The V gene lost 5 bases and the J gene lost 6 bases, with 23 bases spanning the gap. The CDR3 extends over 16 amino acids. Germline V lookup: CDR1 LNHDA, CDR2 SQIVND (reference sequence). CDR3 nucleotide sequence: TGTGCCAGTAGTGGGTCGACCGGAGGCGGCGTCCGCGAGCAGTACTTC. Translated: CASSGSTGGGVREQYF.

This chain joins TRBV25-1 and TRBJ2-1; TRBD2 aligns across 11 bases. With 4 bases clipped from V and 0 bases from J, the junction kept 2 bases outside the gene matches. CDR3 length: 16 amino acids. Germline V CDR1 and CDR2: MGHDK, SYGVNS. DNA of the CDR3: TGTGCCAGCAGTGTGACTAGCGGGGTCTCCTACAATGAGCAGTTCTTC. Its translation is CASSVTSGVSYNEQFF.

This rearrangement joins TRBV2 to TRBJ1-2; maybe TRBD1 (6 bases). Germline lookup yields CDR1 SNHLY and CDR2 FYNNEI. The CDR3 extends over 15 amino acids. The V end lost 4 bases, the J end lost 4 bases, and 16 bases lay between the germline ends. CDR3 bases: TGTGCCAGCAGTGGAAACAGGGTCGCTGGCTATGGCTACACCTTC. Amino acid sequence: CASSGNRVAGYGYTF.

This chain links TRBV7-9 with TRBJ1-3; no definite D call. The CDR3 contains 15 residues. Germline CDR1 and CDR2: SEHNR and FQNEAQ (reference sequence). Trimming removed 5 bases from V and 10 bases from J, with 21 bases in between. CDR3 sequence: CASSLGLGEGETIYF. As DNA, the CDR3 is TGTGCCAGCAGCCTAGGACTCGGGGAGGGAGAGACCATATATTTT.

This chain links TRBV5-6 with TRBJ1-2, with no clear D. The germline CDR1 and CDR2 sequences are SGHDT and YYEEEE. This CDR3 has 14 residues. V lost 2 bases and J lost 4, with 12 bases in between. The CDR3 bases are TGTGCCAGCAGCTTATCTCCCGGGGTCTATGGCTACACCTTC. Amino acids: CASSLSPGVYGYTF.

The chain couples TRBV7-2 to TRBJ2-7; 7 positions agree with TRBD2. Germline CDR1 is SGHTA and CDR2 is FQGNSA. Trimming took 1 base from V and 4 from J; bases not matched to a gene: 10. The CDR3 is 16 residues long. The CDR3 DNA reads as TGTGCCAGCAGCTTAGGTTTCGGCTGGGGAGGGTACGAGCAGTACTTC. Its protein is CASSLGFGWGGYEQYF.

The rearrangement joins TRBV4-1 to TRBJ1-1; D gene uncertain. V was shortened by 5 bases and J by 1 base, with 14 bases between the two germline ends. This CDR3 is 15 amino acids long. Germline values: CDR1 MGHRA, CDR2 YSYEKL. CDR3 region: CASSYRTGRNTEAFF. The CDR3 DNA follows: TGCGCCAGCAGCTACCGGACGGGGAGGAACACTGAAGCTTTCTTT.

With regard to this clone: At one boundary the junction diverges from the germline segment, which might be a read error. V gene TRBV7-3 combines with J gene TRBJ2-5, with 8 bases matching TRBD2. This CDR3 comprises 14 residues. CDR1 SGHTA and CDR2 FQGTGA come from the germline V gene. CDR3 in DNA: TGTGCCAGCAGCTTCACGTCGGGAGGGGAGACCCGGTACTTC. Translating gives CASSFTSGGETRYF.

The chain uses TRBV5-1 and TRBJ2-1; TRBD2 matches at 15 bases. The germline V gene has CDR1 SGHRS and CDR2 YFSETQ. CDR3 length: 14 amino acids. V shed 4 bases and J 13 bases; nucleotides not matched to a gene: 6. The CDR3 loop is CASSPGTSGRRQFF. In DNA, the CDR3 is TGCGCCAGCAGCCCCGGGACTAGCGGGAGGCGCCAGTTCTTC.

This clone was counted only a few times. This chain links TRBV7-2 with TRBJ2-7; maybe TRBD2 (5 bases). V lost 5 bases to trimming and J lost 1 base, with 12 bases between them. The CDR3 contains 14 residues. Germline assignment: CDR1 SGHTA and CDR2 FQGNSA. The CDR3 sequence: CASSPRGPSYEQYF. Here the CDR3 DNA reads TGTGCCAGCAGCCCTAGAGGGCCTTCCTACGAGCAGTACTTC.

The chain uses TRBV7-3 and TRBJ1-2; TRBD1 aligns across 9 bases. The V and J ends lost 3 bases and 4 bases, in that order; junction bases with no gene match: 9. This CDR3 is built from 16 residues. Germline V CDR1 and CDR2: SGHTA, FQGTGA. CDR3 sequence reads: CASSFRDRARGYGYTF. The CDR3 coding sequence is TGTGCCAGCAGCTTCCGGGACAGGGCCCGTGGCTATGGCTACACCTTC.

This chain connects TRBV6-5 to TRBJ1-3, with D possibly TRBD1 on 6 matching bases. Germline assignment: CDR1 MNHEY and CDR2 SVGAGI. The CDR3 has 14 residues. V lost 6 bases and J 2 bases, leaving 11 bases between the germline ends. CDR3 sequence reads: CASSLQGTGNTIYF. CDR3 nucleotides: TGTGCCAGCAGCCTACAGGGAACTGGAAACACCATATATTTT.

CDR3 loop: CASSYSTRNTGELFF. The CDR3 DNA is TGTGCCAGCAGTTACTCGACTCGTAACACCGGGGAGCTGTTTTTT. This rearrangement joins TRBV6-5 to TRBJ2-2; the D is unclear. Between the trimmed V and J ends, which lost 0 bases and 2 bases, there was a span of 7 bases. Per the germline V gene, CDR1 is MNHEY and CDR2 is SVGAGI. CDR3 length: 15 amino acids.

This chain joins TRBV6-4 and TRBJ2-3; possible D gene TRBD2, 6 bases. CDR1 is MRHNA and CDR2 is SNTAGT in the germline V gene. Trimming took 6 bases from V and 1 from J, leaving 20 bases between them. This CDR3 is built from 17 residues. Here the CDR3 DNA reads TGTGCCAGCAGCACGCCCGTCCCACGGGAGCGCACAGATACGCAGTATTTT. Amino acid sequence: CASSTPVPRERTDTQYF.

The chain joins TRBV2 to TRBJ1-1, with D tentatively TRBD1 (6 bases). Germline V CDR1 and CDR2: SNHLY, FYNNEI. The ends were cut back, 9 bases at V and 6 bases at J, with 17 bases in the middle. CDR3 length equals 13 residues. The CDR3 is CASTLQRQAEAFF. The CDR3 DNA reads TGTGCCAGTACGCTACAGAGACAGGCTGAAGCTTTCTTT.

The chain has TRBV5-1 and TRBJ2-7; tentatively, D is TRBD2 (5 bases). Germline assignment: CDR1 SGHRS and CDR2 YFSETQ. The V and J ends lost 0 bases and 5 bases respectively, with 12 bases between them. The CDR3 contains 14 residues. The CDR3 DNA reads TGCGCCAGCAGCTTGGATCGGCCCGGGAACGAGCAGTACTTC. Amino acids: CASSLDRPGNEQYF.

This clone has just one count. DNA of the CDR3: TGTGCCAGCAGCCAAGATCGTAGGACAGGGGGCTTGGGCTACACCTTC. It yields the protein CASSQDRRTGGLGYTF. V and J are TRBV3-1 (or the pseudogene TRBV3-2) and TRBJ1-2, with TRBD1 matching 11 bases. The CDR3 extends over 16 amino acids. The V gene end was trimmed by 0 bases and the J gene end by 8 bases; junction bases not matched to a gene: 8. Germline V gene lookup returns CDR1 LGHDT and CDR2 YNNKEL (reference sequence).